This T cell receptor beta chain was captured by sequencing in a study of blood T cell repertoires in COVID-19. Trimming cost V 5 bases and J 9 bases; bases outside gene matches: 8. Germline loops: CDR1 MNHEY, CDR2 SMNVEV (reference sequence). This CDR3 has 15 amino acids. Methods used by the authors: Cell counts per sample came from amplifying reference gene primers. The repertoire was sequenced with immunoSEQ multiplex PCR; TCRdb's copy has only in-frame clones and lacks some. The DNA gave D and trimming, while V, J and clone size come from that table. The sample includes just over 300,000 clones, about 90% of them seen just once.

Sequenced material: peripheral blood. The source is a man aged 18-30 years with active or convalescent COVID-19. V gene TRBV27 combines with J gene TRBJ1-6; TRBD1 agrees at 9 bases. CDR3 in DNA: TGTGCCAGCAGTATGACAGGGGGGGTGGCTTCACCCCTCCACTTT. It codes for CASSMTGGVASPLHF.